This T cell receptor beta chain came from a study of CD8+CD57+ T cells in acquired aplastic anemia. Investigators profiled TCR beta VDJ and CDR3 from genomic DNA template. TCRdb itself ran the reads through MiXCR, one entry per CDR3 protein. The profile shows some 200,000 distinct CDR3 sequences, roughly 35% of them singletons. Ten or more counts support this clonotype. Trimming took 6 bases from V and 6 from J; bases not matched to a gene: 4. The CDR3 extends over 12 amino acids. This clonotype was sampled from a human donor in good health, serving as a control. The genes are TRBV12-3 or TRBV12-4 and TRBJ1-1; 7 bases match TRBD1. Sequencing input: sorted CD4+, CD8+, or CD8+CD57+ T cells (not recorded which) from PBMCs. In DNA form, the CDR3 reads TGTGCCAGCAGCCTACAGGGGTCTGAAGCTTTCTTT. Its translation is CASSLQGSEAFF.